The next 21 T cell receptor beta chains were all read from a single sample in a study of tumor-infiltrating lymphocytes in localized non-small cell lung cancer. Generated by immunoSEQ multiplex PCR, the TCRdb table keeps only in-frame clones and is missing some. The table lists about 4,000 clones, 65% to 75% of them singletons. Input material: uninvolved lung tissue not adjacent to the tumor. The receptor source for this set is a human donor with non-small cell lung cancer.

This chain connects TRBV7-9 to TRBJ1-1, with D unresolved. The V gene lost 1 base and the J gene lost 1 base, with 10 bases spanning the gap. This CDR3 contains 15 residues. Germline V gene sequence: CDR1 SEHNR, CDR2 FQNEAQ (reference sequence). CDR3 in amino acids: CASSLVSGRNTEAFF. The CDR3 bases are TGTGCCAGCAGCTTAGTATCTGGCAGGAACACTGAAGCTTTCTTT.

V and J are TRBV6-5 and TRBJ2-2; D may match TRBD1 or TRBD2 (5 bases each). Trimming cost V 7 bases and J 3 bases, with 12 bases left between them. Per germline, CDR1 MNHEY and CDR2 SVGAGI. The CDR3 is 14 amino acids. The CDR3 protein is CASKVGEHTGELFF. CDR3 sequence (DNA): TGTGCCAGCAAGGTGGGGGAGCACACCGGGGAGCTGTTTTTT.

This chain links TRBV11-1 with TRBJ2-3; perhaps TRBD1 as D (5 bases). The germline CDR1 and CDR2 sequences are SGHAT and FQDESV (reference sequence). The CDR3 totals 15 residues. V was cut by 1 base and J by 3 bases, with 11 bases left in between. Here the CDR3 reads CASSLGTRATDTQYF. The DNA of the CDR3 is TGTGCCAGCAGCTTAGGTACCAGGGCAACAGATACGCAGTATTTT.

This clone appeared a single time. The V call is TRBV28, the J call TRBJ2-1; D ambiguous. Trimming took 2 bases from V and 8 from J, leaving 7 bases between them. The germline gives CDR1 MDHEN, CDR2 SYDVKM. The CDR3 length is 12 residues. CDR3 coding DNA: TGTGCCAGCAGTTTACTCGGCTATGAGCAGTTCTTC. Amino acid sequence: CASSLLGYEQFF.

The CDR3 coding sequence is TGTGCCAGCAGCTCTACCGGGACAGGGGATGGCTACACCTTC. Its translation is CASSSTGTGDGYTF. The chain joins TRBV7-2 to TRBJ1-2; TRBD1 matches at 10 bases. CDR3 length: 14 amino acids. Germline trimming cut 4 bases from V and 6 bases from J; bases unmatched to any gene: 5. The germline CDR1 and CDR2 sequences are SGHTA and FQGNSA.

The V and J genes are TRBV7-3 and TRBJ2-3, with 10 bases identical to TRBD2. CDR3 size: 13 residues. With 4 bases clipped from V and 5 bases from J, the junction kept 0 bases outside the gene matches. Germline V gene sequence: CDR1 SGHTA, CDR2 FQGTGA. The CDR3 protein is CASSWTSGDTQYF. Here the CDR3 DNA reads TGTGCCAGCAGCTGGACTAGCGGAGATACGCAGTATTTT.

This rearrangement joins TRBV27 to TRBJ2-5; 8 positions match TRBD1. The CDR3 runs to 14 residues. CDR1 MNHEY and CDR2 SMNVEV come from the germline V gene (reference sequence). V trimming: 4 bases; J trimming: 5 bases; junction bases outside the gene matches: 6. This chain's CDR3 is CASSYQGARETQYF. CDR3 bases: TGTGCCAGCAGTTATCAGGGGGCGCGGGAGACCCAGTACTTC.

This clone appeared a single time. The gene calls are TRBV27 and TRBJ2-5; 11 bases map to TRBD2. CDR1 and CDR2 (germline): MNHEY, SMNVEV (reference sequence). This CDR3 has 17 amino acids. V gave up 0 bases and J gave up 4 bases; unmatched junction bases: 7. The CDR3 sequence is CASSLSLAGGPLETQYF. The CDR3 DNA reads TGTGCCAGCAGTTTATCTTTAGCGGGGGGGCCTTTAGAGACCCAGTACTTC.

The DNA for the CDR3 is TGCGCCAGCAGCCCCGGACAGGGGGTCGCAGATACGCAGTATTTT. Protein sequence: CASSPGQGVADTQYF. The V and J genes are TRBV5-1 and TRBJ2-3; 10 positions agree with TRBD1. Trimming took 4 bases from V and 4 from J; bases not matched to a gene: 6. This CDR3 contains 15 residues. Germline CDR1 SGHRS, CDR2 YFSETQ.

The chain uses TRBV7-9 and TRBJ2-7; D is perhaps TRBD1 or TRBD2 (5 bases each). The V gene lost 11 bases and the J gene lost 4 bases, with 18 bases spanning the gap. This CDR3 has 13 residues. Per germline, CDR1 SEHNR and CDR2 FQNEAQ (reference sequence). CDR3 nucleotide sequence: TGTGCCTCCCGGGACGGACTTGAATACGAGCAGTACTTC. Protein sequence: CASRDGLEYEQYF. Full variable domain (missing parts from reference TRBV7-9 and TRBJ2-7): DTGVSQNPRHKITKRGQNVTFRCDPISEHNRLYWYRQTLGQGPEFLTYFQNEAQLEKSRLLSDRFSAERPKGSFSTLEIQRTEQGDSAMYLCASRDGLEYEQYFGPGTRLTVT.

The CDR3 DNA is TGTGCCAGCAGCGCCCATAGCGGGGCGGGCACAGATACGCAGTATTTT. It encodes CASSAHSGAGTDTQYF. The chain links TRBV9 to TRBJ2-3; 8 nucleotides match TRBD2. V was pared by 3 bases and J by 1 base, with 7 bases of the junction left unmatched. Per the germline V gene, CDR1 is SGDLS and CDR2 is YYNGEE. There are 16 residues in the CDR3.

V usage is TRBV11-1 and J usage is TRBJ2-1; a weak D match, TRBD2 (5 bases). The CDR3 runs to 14 residues. In germline, CDR1 is SGHAT, CDR2 FQDESV (reference sequence). The germline V and J ends were trimmed by 0 bases and 8 bases, with 11 bases remaining between them. The DNA for the CDR3 is TGTGCCAGCAGCTTAGCGACCGGGGTCGATGAGCAGTTCTTC. The encoded protein is CASSLATGVDEQFF.

The chain carries TRBV5-8 and TRBJ1-2; D is unresolved. CDR3 length: 12 residues. Trimming removed 2 bases from V and 8 bases from J, with 10 bases in between. CDR1 is SGHTS, CDR2 YDEGEE, per germline. This CDR3 is CASSFPRSGYTF. In nucleotides, the CDR3 is TGTGCCAGCAGCTTTCCCCGGTCCGGCTACACCTTC. The variable domain in full, with the rest retrieved from reference TRBV5-8 and TRBJ1-2, is EAGVTQSPTHLIKTRGQQATLRCSPISGHTSVYWYQQALGLGLQFLLWYDEGEERNRGNFPPRFSGRQFPNYSSELNVNALELEDSALYLCASSFPRSGYTFGSGTRLTVV.

In this sample, this clone turned up a few times. The chain joins TRBV5-1 to TRBJ2-5, with 10 nucleotides matching TRBD2. There are 17 residues in the CDR3. V shed 0 bases and J 5 bases; nucleotides not matched to a gene: 10. Germline CDR1 reads SGHRS; CDR2 reads YFSETQ. CDR3 sequence reads: CASSLVVAGGPGETQYF. Here the CDR3 DNA reads TGCGCCAGCAGCTTGGTGGTAGCGGGGGGCCCGGGGGAGACCCAGTACTTC.

This clone was counted only a few times. The V gene is TRBV27, the J gene TRBJ2-7; 13 nucleotides agree with TRBD2. The CDR3 spans 16 residues. V shed 5 bases and J 5 bases; nucleotides not matched to a gene: 9. Germline assignment: CDR1 MNHEY and CDR2 SMNVEV (reference sequence). The chain's CDR3 is CASSPRTSGGFDEQYF. DNA for the CDR3: TGTGCCAGCAGTCCACGGACTAGCGGGGGTTTCGACGAGCAGTACTTC.

The genes are TRBV7-1 and TRBJ2-1, with TRBD1 matching over 7 bases. TRBV7-1 qualifies as an ORF whose function is uncertain. This CDR3 is 15 amino acids long. The J segment lost 6 bases and the V segment lost 8 bases, leaving 13 bases of the junction unmatched. CDR3 DNA: TGTGCCAGCCACCGAACCGACGACAGGGCCAATGAGCAGTTCTTC. It specifies CASHRTDDRANEQFF.

V gene TRBV7-9 combines with J gene TRBJ1-4; 10 positions agree with TRBD1. The CDR3 sequence is 15 residues long. The germline V gene encodes CDR1 SEHNR and CDR2 FQNEAQ (reference sequence). V trimming: 6 bases; J trimming: 6 bases; junction bases outside the gene matches: 7. CDR3 region: CASRSDRGLDEKLFF. DNA of the CDR3: TGTGCCAGCAGGTCGGACAGGGGGTTAGATGAAAAACTGTTTTTT.

V is TRBV2 and J is TRBJ1-6; a weak D match, TRBD1 (6 bases). Germline V CDR1 and CDR2: SNHLY, FYNNEI. V was clipped by 4 bases and J by 7 bases, with 14 bases between them. There are 15 residues in the CDR3. CDR3 sequence reads: CASSAQGPGNSPLHF. The CDR3 DNA is TGTGCCAGCAGTGCACAGGGCCCTGGGAATTCACCCCTCCACTTT.

The V gene is TRBV28, the J gene TRBJ2-3; possible D gene TRBD2, 7 bases. From germline, CDR1 is MDHEN and CDR2 SYDVKM. With 6 bases removed from V and 3 bases from J, the gap between germline ends came to 13 bases. The CDR3 is 14 residues long. The CDR3 sequence is CASSPQGLTDTQYF. CDR3 nucleotides: TGTGCCAGCAGCCCACAGGGACTAACAGATACGCAGTATTTT.

This clone was found a few times. The CDR3 spells CASSSRDGRRETQYF. CDR3 coding DNA: TGTGCCAGCAGCTCACGGGACGGACGCAGGGAGACCCAGTACTTC. The chain employs TRBV7-8 and TRBJ2-5; D possibly uses TRBD1 or TRBD2 (5 bases each). Germline lookup yields CDR1 SGHVS and CDR2 FQNEAQ. V was clipped by 4 bases and J by 5 bases, with 17 bases between them. The CDR3 contains 15 residues.

The chain has TRBV15 and TRBJ1-1; D gene ambiguous. This CDR3 region has 13 residues. Deletions cut 3 bases from V and 3 bases from J, with 8 bases between. Germline CDR1 and CDR2: LNHNV and YYDKDF (reference sequence). The chain's CDR3 is CATSSGFYTEAFF. The CDR3 nucleotides are TGTGCCACCAGCAGCGGGTTTTACACTGAAGCTTTCTTT.